This is a list of T cell receptor beta chains from one sample in a study of beta chain features in type 1 diabetes. The protocol was immunoSEQ multiplex PCR, while the TCRdb copy is restricted to in-frame clones and leaves out a portion. The table lists hundreds of thousands of clones, over 9.5% of them singletons, with 0.045% to 0.06% in the top ten. Sequenced material: naive CD4+ T cells from blood. Receptors originate from a woman under 30 in good health. Each CDR3 is given with its conserved first and last residue. The D gene is left open where the match is weak. Clone size, where shown, is once, few, many, or a class for clones that have expanded.

TRBJ2-2,TRBV5-1,14,few,-,CASSNEGNTGELFF,TGCGCCAGCAGCAACGAAGGGAACACCGGGGAGCTGTTTTTT
TRBJ1-3,TRBV9,15,-,TRBD1,CASSVGGQGGNTIYF,TGTGCCAGCAGCGTAGGGGGACAGGGAGGAAACACCATATATTTT
TRBJ1-1,TRBV9,14,few,-,CASTLVGGSTEAFF,TGTGCCAGCACCCTTGTAGGGGGAAGCACTGAAGCTTTCTTT
TRBJ1-6,TRBV7-9,14,-,-,CASSQARGNSPLHF,TGTGCCAGCAGCCAGGCGCGGGGTAATTCACCCCTCCACTTT
TRBJ2-5,TRBV5-1,11,few,-,CASSVEETQYF,TGCGCCAGCAGCGTTGAAGAGACCCAGTACTTC
TRBJ2-1,TRBV2,12,few,-,CASVGSYNEQFF,TGTGCCAGCGTGGGGAGCTACAATGAGCAGTTCTTC
TRBJ2-1,TRBV30,17,few,-,CAWKIGVWGRTYNEQFF,TGTGCCTGGAAGATTGGGGTATGGGGGAGGACCTACAATGAGCAGTTCTTC
TRBJ2-3,TRBV7-2,15,-,-,CASSFSGSRTDTQYF,TGTGCCAGCAGCTTTTCGGGTTCCCGCACAGATACGCAGTATTTT
TRBJ2-1,TRBV5-4,16,few,-,CASSLAGAGLHNEQFF,TGTGCCAGCAGCTTGGCGGGCGCGGGATTACACAATGAGCAGTTCTTC
TRBJ1-6,TRBV4-1,14,few,-,CASSQGPWNSPLHF,TGCGCCAGCAGCCAAGGCCCCTGGAATTCACCCCTCCACTTT
TRBJ2-3,TRBV2,11,-,-,CASSLVDTQYF,TGTGCCAGCAGTTTGGTAGATACGCAGTATTTT
TRBJ2-3,TRBV7-3,14,-,-,CASSLSPNTDTQYF,TGTGCCAGCAGCTTAAGCCCAAACACAGATACGCAGTATTTT
TRBJ2-1,TRBV18,15,-,-,CASSPAAGSYNEQFF,TGTGCCAGCTCACCAGCGGCAGGGTCCTACAATGAGCAGTTCTTC
TRBJ2-3,TRBV4-3,17,-,TRBD2,CASSRGTSGMGGDTQYF,TGCGCCAGCAGCCGCGGGACTAGCGGGATGGGAGGGGATACGCAGTATTTT
TRBJ1-2,TRBV4-3,14,few,TRBD1,CASSEDRIYGGYTF,TGCGCCAGCAGTGAGGACAGGATTTATGGTGGCTACACCTTC
TRBJ2-7,TRBV27,13,few,-,CASSRQYLDEQYF,TGTGCCAGCAGTCGACAGTATCTTGACGAGCAGTACTTC
TRBJ2-7,TRBV27,15,few,TRBD2,CASSPRLAGVYEQYF,TGTGCCAGCAGTCCACGACTAGCGGGAGTTTACGAGCAGTACTTC
TRBJ2-5,TRBV7-2,15,-,-,CASSPGVAAQETQYF,TGTGCCAGCAGCCCGGGGGTAGCGGCCCAGGAGACCCAGTACTTC
TRBJ2-7,TRBV13,15,few,-,CASSLASRGSDEQYF,TGTGCCAGCAGCTTAGCATCACGGGGGTCCGACGAGCAGTACTTC
TRBJ2-3,TRBV6-6,15,-,TRBD1,CASSSRTGDTDTQYF,TGTGCCAGCAGTTCGCGGACAGGGGACACAGATACGCAGTATTTT
TRBJ2-1,TRBV28,14,few,TRBD1,CASSLGRGLHEQFF,TGTGCCAGCAGTTTAGGCAGGGGGCTCCATGAGCAGTTCTTC
TRBJ2-1,TRBV7-2,15,-,-,CASSLGRGRFNEQFF,TGTGCCAGCAGCTTAGGGAGGGGGCGCTTCAATGAGCAGTTCTTC